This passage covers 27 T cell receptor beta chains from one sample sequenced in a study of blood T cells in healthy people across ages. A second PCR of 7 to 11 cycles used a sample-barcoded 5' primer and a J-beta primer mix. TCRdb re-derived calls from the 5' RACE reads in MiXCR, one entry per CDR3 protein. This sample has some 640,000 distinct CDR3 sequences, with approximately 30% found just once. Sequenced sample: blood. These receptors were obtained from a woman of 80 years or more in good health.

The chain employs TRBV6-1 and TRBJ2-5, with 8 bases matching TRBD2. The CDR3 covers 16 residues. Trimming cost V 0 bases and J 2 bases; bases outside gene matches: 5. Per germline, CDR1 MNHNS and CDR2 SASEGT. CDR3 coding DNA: TGTGCCAGCAGTGAAGCCGGGGGGGCCCAACAAGAGACCCAGTACTTC. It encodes CASSEAGGAQQETQYF.

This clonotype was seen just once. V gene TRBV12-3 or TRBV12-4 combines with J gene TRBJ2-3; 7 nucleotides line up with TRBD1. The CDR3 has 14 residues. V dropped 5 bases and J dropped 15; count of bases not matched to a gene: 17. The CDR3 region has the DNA TGTGCCAGCAGTCCGGACAGGACCGCAGATGCGGAATATTTT. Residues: CASSPDRTADAEYF.

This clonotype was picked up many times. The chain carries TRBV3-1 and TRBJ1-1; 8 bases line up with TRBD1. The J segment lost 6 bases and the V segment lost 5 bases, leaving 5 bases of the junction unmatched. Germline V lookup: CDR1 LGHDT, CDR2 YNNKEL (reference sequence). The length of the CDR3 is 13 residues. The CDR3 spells CASSDPGQAEAFF. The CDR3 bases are TGTGCCAGCAGCGACCCGGGACAGGCTGAAGCTTTCTTT.

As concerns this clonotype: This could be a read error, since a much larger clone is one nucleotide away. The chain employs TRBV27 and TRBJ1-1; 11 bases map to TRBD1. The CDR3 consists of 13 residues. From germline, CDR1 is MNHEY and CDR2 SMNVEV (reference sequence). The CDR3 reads CTSSRRDRGEAFF. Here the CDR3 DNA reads TGTACCAGCAGTCGCCGGGACAGGGGGGAGGCTTTCTTT.

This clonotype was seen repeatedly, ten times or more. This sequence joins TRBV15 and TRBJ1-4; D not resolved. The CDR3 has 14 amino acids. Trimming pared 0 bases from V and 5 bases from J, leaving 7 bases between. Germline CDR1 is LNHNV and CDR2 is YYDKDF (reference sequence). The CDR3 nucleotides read TGTGCCACCAGCAGAGAGAGGTTGAATGAAAAACTGTTTTTT. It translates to CATSRERLNEKLFF.

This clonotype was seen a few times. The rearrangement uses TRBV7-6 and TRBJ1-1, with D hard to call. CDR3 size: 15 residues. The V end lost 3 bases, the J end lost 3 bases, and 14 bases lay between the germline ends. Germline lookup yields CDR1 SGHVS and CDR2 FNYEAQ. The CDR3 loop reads CASSLASSGYTEAFF. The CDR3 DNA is TGTGCCAGCAGCTTGGCGTCATCAGGTTACACTGAAGCTTTCTTT.

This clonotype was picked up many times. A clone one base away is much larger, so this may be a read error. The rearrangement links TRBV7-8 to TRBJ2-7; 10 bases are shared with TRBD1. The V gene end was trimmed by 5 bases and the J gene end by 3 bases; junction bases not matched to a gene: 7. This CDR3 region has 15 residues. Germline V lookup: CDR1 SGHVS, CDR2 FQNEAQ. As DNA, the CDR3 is TGTGCCAGCAGCACCGGGACAGGGGTAGTCTACGAGCAGTACTTC. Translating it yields CASSTGTGVVYEQYF.

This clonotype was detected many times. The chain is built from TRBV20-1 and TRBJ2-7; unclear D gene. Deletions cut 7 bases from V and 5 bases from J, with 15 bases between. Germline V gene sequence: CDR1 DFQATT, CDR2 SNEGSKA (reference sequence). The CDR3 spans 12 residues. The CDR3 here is CSVVQLVDEQYF. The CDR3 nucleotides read TGCAGTGTCGTACAGCTAGTTGACGAGCAGTACTTC.

The CDR3 reads CASSLGPTSGNTDTQYF. Here the CDR3 DNA reads TGTGCCAGCAGCTTAGGTCCGACTAGCGGGAACACAGATACGCAGTATTTT. The chain employs TRBV11-3 and TRBJ2-3, with 11 bases that match TRBD2. Germline assignment: CDR1 SGHNT and CDR2 YENEEA. The CDR3 has 17 amino acids. V lost 1 base and J lost 2; bases outside the gene matches: 5.

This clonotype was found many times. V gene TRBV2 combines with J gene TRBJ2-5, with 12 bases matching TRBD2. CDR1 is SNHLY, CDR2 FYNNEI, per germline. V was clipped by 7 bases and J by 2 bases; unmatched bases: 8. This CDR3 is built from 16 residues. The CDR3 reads CASIRGLAGRQETQYF. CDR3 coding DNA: TGTGCCAGCATTAGAGGACTAGCGGGGAGACAAGAGACCCAGTACTTC.

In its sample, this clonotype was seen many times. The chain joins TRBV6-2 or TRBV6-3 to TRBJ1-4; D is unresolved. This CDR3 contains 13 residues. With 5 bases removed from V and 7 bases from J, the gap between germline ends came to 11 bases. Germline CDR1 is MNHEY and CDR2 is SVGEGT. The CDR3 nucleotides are TGTGCCAGCAGTAACGCGGACGTTGAAAAACTGTTTTTT. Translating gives CASSNADVEKLFF.

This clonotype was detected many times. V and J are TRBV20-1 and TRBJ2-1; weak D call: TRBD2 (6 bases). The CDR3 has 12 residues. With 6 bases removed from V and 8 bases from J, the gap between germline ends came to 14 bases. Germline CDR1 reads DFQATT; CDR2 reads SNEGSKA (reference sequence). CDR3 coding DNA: TGCAGTGCGAGGACTAACTTGGATGAGCAGTTCTTC. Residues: CSARTNLDEQFF.

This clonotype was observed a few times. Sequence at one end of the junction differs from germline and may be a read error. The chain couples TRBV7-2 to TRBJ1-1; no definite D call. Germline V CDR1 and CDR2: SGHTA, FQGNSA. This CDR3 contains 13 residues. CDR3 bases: TGTGCCAGCAGTTTAGGAGGGAGCCCTGAAGCTTTCTTT. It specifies CASSLGGSPEAFF.

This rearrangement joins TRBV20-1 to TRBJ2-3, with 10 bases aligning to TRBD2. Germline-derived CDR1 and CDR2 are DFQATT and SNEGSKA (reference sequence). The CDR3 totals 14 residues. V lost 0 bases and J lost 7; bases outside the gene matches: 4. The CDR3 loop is CSARDSSGGYTQYF. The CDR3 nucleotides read TGCAGTGCTAGAGATAGTAGCGGGGGGTATACGCAGTATTTT.

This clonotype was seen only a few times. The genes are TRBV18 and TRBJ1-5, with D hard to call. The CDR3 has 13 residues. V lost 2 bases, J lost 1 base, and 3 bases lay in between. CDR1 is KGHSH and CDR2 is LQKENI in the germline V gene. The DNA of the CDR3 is TGTGCCAGCTCACCAAAAAGCAATCAGCCCCAGCATTTT. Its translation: CASSPKSNQPQHF. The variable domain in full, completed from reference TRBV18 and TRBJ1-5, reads NAGVMQNPRHLVRRRGQEARLRCSPMKGHSHVYWYRQLPEEGLKFMVYLQKENIIDESGMPKERFSAEFPKEGPSILRIQQVVRGDSAAYFCASSPKSNQPQHFGDGTRLSIL.

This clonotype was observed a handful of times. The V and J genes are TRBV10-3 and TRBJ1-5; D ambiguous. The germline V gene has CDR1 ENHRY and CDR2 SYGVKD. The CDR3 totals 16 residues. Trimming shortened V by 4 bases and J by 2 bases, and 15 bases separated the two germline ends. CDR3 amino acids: CAISAGRSGGNQPQHF. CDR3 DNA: TGTGCCATCAGTGCCGGAAGATCTGGGGGCAATCAGCCCCAGCATTTT.

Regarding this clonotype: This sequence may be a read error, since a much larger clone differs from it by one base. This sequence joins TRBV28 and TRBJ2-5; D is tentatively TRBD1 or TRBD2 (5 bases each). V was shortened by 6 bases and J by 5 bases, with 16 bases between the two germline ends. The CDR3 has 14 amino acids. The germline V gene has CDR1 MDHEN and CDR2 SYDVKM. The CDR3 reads CASRWNQGPETQYF. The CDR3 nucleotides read TGTGCCAGCAGGTGGAACCAGGGACCGGAGACCCAGTACTTC.

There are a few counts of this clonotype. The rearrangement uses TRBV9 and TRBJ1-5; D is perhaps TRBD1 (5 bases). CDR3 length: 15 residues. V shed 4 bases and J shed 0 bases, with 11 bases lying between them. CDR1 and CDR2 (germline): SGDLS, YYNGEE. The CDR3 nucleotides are TGTGCCAGCAGCTCGGACGGGGCTAGCAATCAGCCCCAGCATTTT. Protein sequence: CASSSDGASNQPQHF.

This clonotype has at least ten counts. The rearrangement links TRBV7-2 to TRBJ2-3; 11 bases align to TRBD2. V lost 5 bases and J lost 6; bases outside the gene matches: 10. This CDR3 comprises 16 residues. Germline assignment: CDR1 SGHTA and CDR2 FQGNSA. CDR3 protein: CASSRLAGPSGDTQYF. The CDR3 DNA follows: TGTGCCAGCAGCCGACTAGCGGGGCCTAGTGGGGATACGCAGTATTTT. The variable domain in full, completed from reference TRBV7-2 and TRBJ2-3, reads GAGVSQSPSNKVTEKGKDVELRCDPISGHTALYWYRQSLGQGLEFLIYFQGNSAPDKSGLPSDRFSAERTGGSVSTLTIQRTQQEDSAVYLCASSRLAGPSGDTQYFGPGTRLTVL.

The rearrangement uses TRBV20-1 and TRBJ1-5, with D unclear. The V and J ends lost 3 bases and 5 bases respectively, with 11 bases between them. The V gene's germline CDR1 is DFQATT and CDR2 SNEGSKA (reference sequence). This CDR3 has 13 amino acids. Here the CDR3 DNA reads TGCAGTGCTAGTAGGGCCGAGGATCAGCCCCAGCATTTT. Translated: CSASRAEDQPQHF.

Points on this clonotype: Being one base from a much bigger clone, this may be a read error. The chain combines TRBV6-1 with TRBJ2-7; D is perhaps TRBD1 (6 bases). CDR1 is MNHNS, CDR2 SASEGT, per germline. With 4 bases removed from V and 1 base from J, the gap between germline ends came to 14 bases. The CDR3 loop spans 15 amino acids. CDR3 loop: CASSGGPTGSYEQYF. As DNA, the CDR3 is TGTGCCAGCAGTGGGGGGCCTACAGGATCCTACGAGCAGTACTTC.

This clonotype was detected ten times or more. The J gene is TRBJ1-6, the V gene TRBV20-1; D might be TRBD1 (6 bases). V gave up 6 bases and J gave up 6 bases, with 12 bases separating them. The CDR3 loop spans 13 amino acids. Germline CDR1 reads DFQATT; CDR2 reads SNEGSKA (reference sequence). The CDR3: CSARQDPNSPLHF. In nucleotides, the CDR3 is TGCAGTGCGAGACAGGACCCTAATTCACCCCTCCACTTT.

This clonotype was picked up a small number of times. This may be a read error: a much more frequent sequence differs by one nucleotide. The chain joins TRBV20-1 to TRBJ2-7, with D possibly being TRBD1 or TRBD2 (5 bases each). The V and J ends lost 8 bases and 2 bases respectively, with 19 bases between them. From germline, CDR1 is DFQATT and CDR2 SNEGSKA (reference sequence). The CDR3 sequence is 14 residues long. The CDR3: CSTATGAGTYEQYF. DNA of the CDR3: TGCAGTACTGCGACCGGGGCAGGGACCTACGAGCAGTACTTC.

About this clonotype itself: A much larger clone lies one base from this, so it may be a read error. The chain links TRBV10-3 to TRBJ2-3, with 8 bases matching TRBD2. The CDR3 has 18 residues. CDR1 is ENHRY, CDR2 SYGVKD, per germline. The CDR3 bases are TGTGCCGTCAGTCCCATCGGGCGGGGGGCAACGGGCACAGATACGCAGTATTTT. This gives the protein CAVSPIGRGATGTDTQYF.

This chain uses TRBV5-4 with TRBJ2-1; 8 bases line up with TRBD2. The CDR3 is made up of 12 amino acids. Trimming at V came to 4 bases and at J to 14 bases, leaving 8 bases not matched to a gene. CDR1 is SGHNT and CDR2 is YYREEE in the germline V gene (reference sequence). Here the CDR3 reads CASSAAGTRKFF. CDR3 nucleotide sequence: TGTGCCAGCAGCGCCGCCGGGACTAGAAAGTTCTTC.

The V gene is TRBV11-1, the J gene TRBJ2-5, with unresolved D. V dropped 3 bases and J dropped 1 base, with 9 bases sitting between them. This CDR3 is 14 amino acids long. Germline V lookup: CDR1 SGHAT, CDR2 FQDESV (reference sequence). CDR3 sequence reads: CASSLTPTQETQYF. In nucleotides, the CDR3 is TGTGCCAGCAGCTTGACACCTACCCAAGAGACCCAGTACTTC.

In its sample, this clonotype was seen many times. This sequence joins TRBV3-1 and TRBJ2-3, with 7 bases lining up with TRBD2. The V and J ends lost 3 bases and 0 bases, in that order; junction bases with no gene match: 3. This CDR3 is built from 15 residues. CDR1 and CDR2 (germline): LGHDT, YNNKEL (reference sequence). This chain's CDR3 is CASSQNSGSTDTQYF. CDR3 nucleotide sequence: TGTGCCAGCAGCCAGAATAGCGGGAGCACAGATACGCAGTATTTT.